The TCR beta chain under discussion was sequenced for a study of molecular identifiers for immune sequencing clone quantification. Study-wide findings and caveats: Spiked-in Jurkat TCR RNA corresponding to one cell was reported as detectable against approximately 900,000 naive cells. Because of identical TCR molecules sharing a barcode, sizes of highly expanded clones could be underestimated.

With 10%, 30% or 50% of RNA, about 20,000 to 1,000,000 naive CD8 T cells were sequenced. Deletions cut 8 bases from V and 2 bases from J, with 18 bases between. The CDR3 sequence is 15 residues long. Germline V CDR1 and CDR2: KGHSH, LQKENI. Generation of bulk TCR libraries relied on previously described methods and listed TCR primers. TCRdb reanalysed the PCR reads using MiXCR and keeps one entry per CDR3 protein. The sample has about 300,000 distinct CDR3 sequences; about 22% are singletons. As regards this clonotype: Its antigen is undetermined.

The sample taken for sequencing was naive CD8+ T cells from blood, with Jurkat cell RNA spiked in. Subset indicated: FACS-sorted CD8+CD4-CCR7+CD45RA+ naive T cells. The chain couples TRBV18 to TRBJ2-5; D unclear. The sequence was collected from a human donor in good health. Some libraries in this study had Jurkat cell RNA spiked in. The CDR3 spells CASTPSRSNQETQYF. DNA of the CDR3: TGTGCCAGCACGCCATCCAGAAGCAATCAAGAGACCCAGTACTTC. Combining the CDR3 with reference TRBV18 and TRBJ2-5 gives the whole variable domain NAGVMQNPRHLVRRRGQEARLRCSPMKGHSHVYWYRQLPEEGLKFMVYLQKENIIDESGMPKERFSAEFPKEGPSILRIQQVVRGDSAAYFCASTPSRSNQETQYFGPGTRLLVL.